This T cell receptor beta chain derives from a study of vaccination and CD4 T cells after COVID-19. Study results and caveats: Convalescent patients had 304 of 307 vaccine-specific clones showing spike mono-reactivity.

Details on this clonotype: Its antigen is as yet unknown.

Researchers used the Oncomine TCR Beta short-read assay to sequence DNA from cultured CD4+ T cells. One entry per CDR3 protein, called by TCRdb with MiXCR from the PCR reads. The repertoire holds about 14,000 distinct CDR3 sequences, with approximately 60% as singletons. Treatment noted: roughly ten-day PBMC culture with coronavirus spike peptide pools or control peptides (ViraFEST assay). The sample comprised CD4+ T cells from blood, cultured in vitro. The TCR comes from a human donor who had recovered from COVID-19.

CDR3 in amino acids: CASSRKRWPGTDQPQHF. CDR3 nucleotide sequence: TGTGCCAGCTCACGAAAACGCTGGCCGGGTACCGATCAGCCCCAGCATTTT. V gene TRBV18 combines with J gene TRBJ1-5; unclear D gene. V dropped 4 bases and J dropped 5 bases, with 21 bases sitting between them. In germline, CDR1 is KGHSH, CDR2 LQKENI. The CDR3 spans 17 residues.